This is a list of T cell receptor beta chains from one sample in a study of T cell responses to AZD1222 COVID-19 vaccine. Using immunoSEQ multiplex PCR, the repertoire was profiled, and TCRdb retains in-frame clones only, with some absent. This table holds roughly 120,000 clones, around 93% found once. Material: peripheral blood, obtained on day 0 of AZD1222 vaccination. Receptors originate from an adult in good health. The CDR3 runs from the conserved cysteine through the conserved F or W. A D gene is named only where the DNA matches it firmly. For some rows the clone size is stated as once, few or many, or as a class when expanded; others skip it.

j_call d_call clone_size v_call cdr3_aa
TRBJ1-1 NA NA TRBV9 CASSVDKGTEAFF
TRBJ1-5 NA NA TRBV7-9 CASSFGVNQPQHF
TRBJ2-2 NA once TRBV7-9 CASSRATGQNTGELFF
TRBJ1-6 NA NA TRBV5-3 CARSHGSPNNSPLHF
TRBJ2-1 NA once TRBV5-1 CASSLSKVDEQFF
TRBJ2-3 NA NA TRBV18 CASSTPGLGGRTDTQYF
TRBJ1-6 NA NA TRBV30 CAWTPSESPLHF
TRBJ1-2 TRBD1 NA TRBV5-4 CASSPTTGNYGYTF
TRBJ2-3 TRBD2 NA TRBV4-1 CASSPSGRGGLGDTQYF
TRBJ1-3 NA NA TRBV30 CAASRGGDGNTIYF
TRBJ2-1 TRBD2 few TRBV11-2 CASSRLAGGYNEQFF
TRBJ1-5 TRBD1 NA TRBV18 CASSPLVRTGANQPQHF
TRBJ1-6 NA NA TRBV11-2 CASSLTGYDNSPLHF
TRBJ1-2 NA NA TRBV27 CASSFTATSYGYTF
TRBJ2-3 TRBD2 NA TRBV30 CAWSRGLAGARVSDTQYF
TRBJ2-3 TRBD2 NA TRBV10-1 CASSELAGTDTQYF
TRBJ2-1 NA NA TRBV28 CASSPDSSYNEQFF
TRBJ1-2 NA NA TRBV3-1/TRBV3-2 CASSRDQANYGYTF
TRBJ2-7 NA NA TRBV28 CASTPGHNSYEQYF
TRBJ1-2 NA NA TRBV5-4 CASSSGDNYGYTF
TRBJ1-4 NA NA TRBV30 CAWSPDGRRFNEKLFF
TRBJ1-3 NA NA TRBV3-1/TRBV3-2 CASSQQPSSGNTIYF
TRBJ2-1 TRBD2 NA TRBV5-1 CASSPNGASGGNEQFF
TRBJ1-2 NA NA TRBV5-4 CASTSGLEGGYTF
TRBJ2-6 TRBD2 NA TRBV5-1 CASSLAPAGGAGSGANVLTF
TRBJ1-1 NA NA TRBV11-3 CASSRRGTLGTEAFF
TRBJ2-3 TRBD1 once TRBV11-2 CASSFSTGYTDTQYF
TRBJ1-2 TRBD1 NA TRBV19 CASSIDPGQGLDGYTF
TRBJ2-2 TRBD1 NA TRBV27 CASSARGQANTGELFF
TRBJ1-2 NA NA TRBV7-2 CASSPWGGVNYGYTF
TRBJ1-1 NA few TRBV7-8 CASSPGRGGEAFF
TRBJ2-3 NA NA TRBV9 CASSVKPGGRTDTQYF
TRBJ1-4 NA NA TRBV4-1 CASSQLSNVLVVVEKLFF
TRBJ1-6 TRBD1 NA TRBV5-4 CASSLGQGIRVSPLHF
TRBJ2-2 TRBD2 NA TRBV10-3 CAAAGANTGELFF
TRBJ2-1 NA NA TRBV19 CASSIDRARKQFF
TRBJ1-5 NA NA TRBV21-1 CASSNMVEGQPQHF
TRBJ1-2 NA NA TRBV9 CASSVGWGSTTGYTF
TRBJ2-1 TRBD1 NA TRBV12-5 CASGLGPGTAYNEQFF
TRBJ2-1 TRBD1 many TRBV5-1 CASSSRLPGQGRNEQFF
TRBJ1-5 NA NA TRBV20-1 CSASQVPRTGNQPQHF
TRBJ1-1 NA NA TRBV7-9 CASRFWGGTKNTEAFF
TRBJ1-1 TRBD1 NA TRBV5-4 CASSSQGQGVMSTEAFF